One sample yielded the 17 T cell receptor beta chains listed below, sequenced in a study of T cells after somatic rescue of genetic block. Profiled with immunoSEQ multiplex PCR; TCRdb holds only in-frame clones, not every one. The table records more than 13,000 clones, 70% of them present only once. Source material: peripheral blood mononuclear cells (PBMCs). The receptor source for this set is a man younger than 35.

On this clone itself: Other DNA sequences from this sample encode an identical CDR3 as well. The chain is built from TRBV5-1 and TRBJ2-3; maybe TRBD1 (5 bases). The CDR3 contains 13 residues. The germline V and J ends were trimmed by 4 bases and 1 base, with 7 bases remaining between them. CDR1 is SGHRS, CDR2 YFSETQ, per germline. CDR3 residues: CASSLGGTDTQYF. DNA of the CDR3: TGCGCCAGCAGCCTAGGGGGCACAGATACGCAGTATTTT.

This clone showed up just a few times. The rearrangement joins TRBV14 to TRBJ2-7; TRBD1 might be the D (5 bases). CDR1 is SGHDN, CDR2 FVKESK, per germline. The CDR3 runs 16 residues. The germline V and J ends were trimmed by 5 bases and 0 bases, with 17 bases remaining between them. The CDR3 DNA follows: TGTGCCAGCAGCAAGCCCGGCAGGGCACCCTCCTACGAGCAGTACTTC. This gives the protein CASSKPGRAPSYEQYF.

The V and J genes are TRBV5-5 and TRBJ1-3, with D unresolved. V lost 7 bases to trimming and J lost 0 bases, with 17 bases between them. Germline values: CDR1 SGHKS, CDR2 YYEKEE (reference sequence). The CDR3 length is 16 residues. In DNA form, the CDR3 reads TGTGCCAGCTCCTTAACGTGGGGAAACTCTGGAAACACCATATATTTT. Its protein product is CASSLTWGNSGNTIYF.

The chain links TRBV30 to TRBJ2-7; 9 positions match TRBD1. CDR1 is GTSNPN and CDR2 is SVGIG in the germline V gene (reference sequence). With 0 bases clipped from V and 6 bases from J, the junction kept 6 bases outside the gene matches. CDR3 length equals 14 residues. The CDR3 bases are TGTGCCTGGAGTGTACTACAGGGGGCTGGCGAGCAGTACTTC. Its translation is CAWSVLQGAGEQYF.

V gene TRBV19 combines with J gene TRBJ1-2; the D is unclear. Trimming removed 6 bases at V and 1 base at J, with 6 bases between. Germline CDR1 is LNHDA and CDR2 is SQIVND (reference sequence). The CDR3 contains 12 residues. The DNA of the CDR3 is TGTGCCAGTAGAGTCAGTAACTATGGCTACACCTTC. Translating it yields CASRVSNYGYTF.

This clone appeared a few times. This chain connects TRBV4-1 to TRBJ2-3; D call uncertain. The CDR3 has 16 amino acids. In germline, CDR1 is MGHRA, CDR2 YSYEKL. The ends were cut back, 3 bases at V and 0 bases at J, with 13 bases in the middle. The CDR3 region has the DNA TGCGCCAGCAGCCACGGACGTCCCCCTAGCACAGATACGCAGTATTTT. It yields the protein CASSHGRPPSTDTQYF.

This chain links TRBV30 with TRBJ1-4; no reliable D call. This CDR3 is 11 amino acids long. The germline V gene encodes CDR1 GTSNPN and CDR2 SVGIG (reference sequence). Trimming removed 4 bases from V and 8 bases from J, with 8 bases in between. The CDR3 protein is CAWTHGEKLFF. CDR3 nucleotide sequence: TGTGCCTGGACGCACGGGGAAAAACTGTTTTTT. Filled out from reference TRBV30 and TRBJ1-4, the complete variable domain reads SQTIHQWPATLVQPVGSPLSLECTVEGTSNPNLYWYRQAAGRGLQLLFYSVGIGQISSEVPQNLSASRPQDRQFILSSKKLLLSDSGFYLCAWTHGEKLFFGSGTQLSVL.

This chain links TRBV28 with TRBJ2-7; weak D call: TRBD2 (5 bases). Deletions cut 3 bases from V and 4 bases from J, with 10 bases between. The CDR3 loop spans 13 amino acids. Germline loops: CDR1 MDHEN, CDR2 SYDVKM. CDR3 sequence (DNA): TGTGCCAGCAGTTTGAGCGGAGGATACGAGCAGTACTTC. This codes for CASSLSGGYEQYF.

The gene calls are TRBV19 and TRBJ2-5, with 8 bases that match TRBD2. V lost 4 bases to trimming and J lost 5 bases; unmatched junction nucleotides: 9. This CDR3 is built from 15 residues. CDR1 and CDR2 (germline): LNHDA, SQIVND (reference sequence). The CDR3 loop is CASSSGLAGGETQYF. The CDR3 region has the DNA TGTGCCAGTAGTAGCGGACTAGCCGGGGGGGAGACCCAGTACTTC.

This rearrangement joins TRBV28 to TRBJ2-7; 8 bases map to TRBD2. J was trimmed by 4 bases and V by 4 bases; bases with no gene match: 6. The CDR3 is 14 residues long. CDR1 is MDHEN, CDR2 SYDVKM, per germline. In nucleotides, the CDR3 is TGTGCCAGCAGTTCGGGCGGGAGGATTTACGAGCAGTACTTC. Residues: CASSSGGRIYEQYF.

The chain joins TRBV2 to TRBJ1-1; 7 bases are shared with TRBD1. V gave up 3 bases and J gave up 4 bases; unmatched junction bases: 5. Germline CDR1 is SNHLY and CDR2 is FYNNEI. The CDR3 contains 14 residues. CDR3 coding DNA: TGTGCCAGCAGTGAGTCGACAGGGAGCACTGAAGCTTTCTTT. Protein: CASSESTGSTEAFF.

This clone was observed a handful of times. The gene calls are TRBV14 and TRBJ2-2; no reliable D call. CDR3 length: 14 residues. V gave up 0 bases and J gave up 5 bases, with 7 bases separating them. Germline V gene sequence: CDR1 SGHDN, CDR2 FVKESK. CDR3 amino acids: CASSQDIGTGELFF. The CDR3 DNA reads as TGTGCCAGCAGCCAAGATATTGGGACCGGGGAGCTGTTTTTT.

This sequence joins TRBV5-6 and TRBJ1-3; 9 bases align to TRBD1. Germline CDR1 is SGHDT and CDR2 is YYEEEE. Trimming took 4 bases from V and 6 from J; bases not matched to a gene: 14. CDR3 length: 17 residues. CDR3 DNA sequence: TGTGCCAGCAGCCCGCCGGGACAGGGTACCCTTGTAAACACCATATATTTT. It translates to CASSPPGQGTLVNTIYF.

V is TRBV5-4 and J is TRBJ2-5, with D possibly matching TRBD2 (5 bases). CDR3 size: 16 residues. Trimming pared 0 bases from V and 4 bases from J, leaving 16 bases between. Germline loops: CDR1 SGHNT, CDR2 YYREEE (reference sequence). CDR3 residues: CASSLVGAGPRETQYF. The DNA for the CDR3 is TGTGCCAGCAGCTTGGTCGGTGCGGGTCCGCGAGAGACCCAGTACTTC.

The chain carries TRBV2 and TRBJ2-3; the match to TRBD2 covers 10 bases. The germline V gene has CDR1 SNHLY and CDR2 FYNNEI. V was clipped by 9 bases and J by 5 bases; unmatched bases: 14. The CDR3 extends over 16 amino acids. DNA of the CDR3: TGTGCCAGTAGTTCGGGAAGCGGGGGGGCGGGAGATACGCAGTATTTT. Translation: CASSSGSGGAGDTQYF.

The chain recombines TRBV6-6 with TRBJ2-7; the D gene is possibly TRBD1 (6 bases). V was cut by 2 bases and J by 3 bases, with 8 bases left in between. Germline CDR1 reads MNHNY; CDR2 reads SVGAGI (reference sequence). This CDR3 has 13 residues. CDR3 residues: CASSYQGNYEQYF. Here the CDR3 DNA reads TGTGCCAGCAGTTACCAGGGGAACTACGAGCAGTACTTC.

Within the sample, this clone is medium-sized. This chain connects TRBV5-1 to TRBJ1-1; tentative D call: TRBD1 (6 bases). CDR1 is SGHRS and CDR2 is YFSETQ in the germline V gene. CDR3 size: 17 residues. V was clipped by 1 base and J by 0 bases, with 16 bases between them. CDR3 bases: TGCGCCAGCAGCTTGTACGGGGGGCAGGTGATGAACACTGAAGCTTTCTTT. Translation gives CASSLYGGQVMNTEAFF.